The next 19 T cell receptor beta chains were all read from a single sample in a study of blood T cell repertoires in COVID-19. Clones were read by immunoSEQ multiplex PCR, and TCRdb kept only the in-frame ones, dropping some. The sample records about 240,000 clones, over 75% being singletons. Sequencing was carried out using peripheral blood. The receptors were sampled from a man aged 45-65 years with COVID-19, enrolled during active disease.

This clone was detected once. Sequence at one end of the junction differs from germline and may be a read error. The chain combines TRBV7-7 with TRBJ2-1, with a possible D match to TRBD1 (6 bases). The CDR3 is 15 residues long. Germline loops: CDR1 SSHAT, CDR2 FNYEAQ (reference sequence). The CDR3 reads CASSLGQPSYNEQFF. The CDR3 DNA reads as TGTGCTAGCAGCCTAGGACAGCCCTCTTACAATGAGCAGTTCTTC.

The genes are TRBV5-1 and TRBJ2-3; D perhaps matches TRBD1 (5 bases). This CDR3 contains 14 residues. Germline-derived CDR1 and CDR2 are SGHRS and YFSETQ. Trimming took off 0 bases at V and 4 bases at J, with 9 bases between the two ends. CDR3 coding DNA: TGCGCCAGCAGCTTGGGAGGCAGGGCAGATACGCAGTATTTT. This encodes CASSLGGRADTQYF.

The V and J genes are TRBV30 and TRBJ2-5, with a tentative D call TRBD2 (6 bases). Trimming took 2 bases from V and 5 from J, leaving 15 bases between them. Germline V gene sequence: CDR1 GTSNPN, CDR2 SVGIG (reference sequence). CDR3 length: 14 residues. The CDR3 here is CAWSRSDAGETQYF. CDR3 coding DNA: TGTGCCTGGAGTAGATCAGATGCGGGGGAGACCCAGTACTTC. Complete variable domain (other parts from reference TRBV30 and TRBJ2-5): SQTIHQWPATLVQPVGSPLSLECTVEGTSNPNLYWYRQAAGRGLQLLFYSVGIGQISSEVPQNLSASRPQDRQFILSSKKLLLSDSGFYLCAWSRSDAGETQYFGPGTRLLVL.

The chain is built from TRBV15 and TRBJ2-6; D is perhaps TRBD2 (6 bases). The length of the CDR3 is 16 residues. Germline V CDR1 and CDR2: LNHNV, YYDKDF (reference sequence). V was shortened by 5 bases and J by 4 bases, with 15 bases between the two germline ends. CDR3 bases: TGTGCCACCAGCTTCACGACGGGGGTAGGGGCCAACGTCCTGACTTTC. As protein: CATSFTTGVGANVLTF.

This clone has just one count. The chain is built from TRBV27 and TRBJ2-2, with D possibly being TRBD1 (6 bases). Germline CDR1 MNHEY, CDR2 SMNVEV (reference sequence). V lost 6 bases to trimming and J lost 6 bases, with 11 bases between them. This CDR3 contains 13 residues. The CDR3 here is CASRDTGSGELFF. Here the CDR3 DNA reads TGTGCCAGCAGGGACACAGGGTCCGGGGAGCTGTTTTTT.

This clone is medium-sized within its sample. V gene TRBV6-2 or TRBV6-3 combines with J gene TRBJ2-2, with D unclear. Trimming removed 0 bases at V and 5 bases at J, with 4 bases between. The germline V gene encodes CDR1 MNHEY and CDR2 SVGEGT. This CDR3 has 13 amino acids. The CDR3 here is CASSYSETGELFF. CDR3 sequence (DNA): TGTGCCAGCAGTTACTCGGAGACCGGGGAGCTGTTTTTT.

This chain uses TRBV13 with TRBJ2-1, with 7 bases identical to TRBD1. The V and J ends lost 5 bases and 5 bases, in that order; junction bases with no gene match: 9. CDR1 is PRHDT, CDR2 FYEKMQ, per germline (reference sequence). The CDR3 extends over 15 amino acids. CDR3 bases: TGTGCCAGCAGCCGTACAGGGGAAGTCCACAATGAGCAGTTCTTC. Translation: CASSRTGEVHNEQFF.

This clone was picked up one time. The chain joins TRBV28 to TRBJ1-2; D ambiguous. The germline CDR1 and CDR2 sequences are MDHEN and SYDVKM. Deletions cut 2 bases from V and 2 bases from J, with 12 bases between. The CDR3 is 15 amino acids. The CDR3 nucleotides read TGTGCCAGCAGTTTACCCCACGGCGGAAACTATGGCTACACCTTC. Its translation is CASSLPHGGNYGYTF.

As to this clone: The identical CDR3 is also encoded by other nucleotide sequences in the sample. This chain links TRBV9 with TRBJ2-1; 10 bases match TRBD1. Germline V gives CDR1 SGDLS, CDR2 YYNGEE. The CDR3 is made up of 15 amino acids. Losses at the gene ends were 2 bases for V and 2 bases for J; bases not matched to a gene: 1. The CDR3 region has the DNA TGTGCCAGCAGCGTCGGACAGGGGGCCTACAATGAGCAGTTCTTC. It codes for CASSVGQGAYNEQFF. Full variable domain (remainder filled in from reference TRBV9 and TRBJ2-1): DSGVTQTPKHLITATGQRVTLRCSPRSGDLSVYWYQQSLDQGLQFLIQYYNGEERAKGNILERFSAQQFPDLHSELNLSSLELGDSALYFCASSVGQGAYNEQFFGPGTRLTVL.

The rearrangement links TRBV15 to TRBJ1-2; the match to TRBD1 covers 7 bases. V lost 1 base and J lost 5; bases outside the gene matches: 7. The CDR3 extends over 15 amino acids. The V gene's germline CDR1 is LNHNV and CDR2 YYDKDF (reference sequence). CDR3 in amino acids: CATSRVKGAGYGYTF. The CDR3 bases are TGTGCCACCAGCAGAGTAAAGGGGGCGGGATATGGCTACACCTTC.

V is TRBV7-3 and J is TRBJ1-5; TRBD1 is a possible D gene (5 bases). V was cut by 3 bases and J by 4 bases, with 7 bases left in between. Germline V gene lookup returns CDR1 SGHTA and CDR2 FQGTGA. This CDR3 has 13 residues. CDR3 nucleotide sequence: TGTGCCAGCAGCTTGACAGTTAATCAGCCCCAGCATTTT. It encodes CASSLTVNQPQHF.

The table lists this clone with a few counts. The chain joins TRBV27 to TRBJ1-3; maybe TRBD1 (5 bases). CDR1 and CDR2 (germline): MNHEY, SMNVEV (reference sequence). V was cut by 7 bases and J by 4 bases, with 23 bases left in between. This CDR3 has 17 amino acids. This CDR3 is CASITLKGARGGNTIYF. The CDR3 DNA follows: TGTGCCAGCATTACTCTCAAAGGGGCGCGAGGAGGAAACACCATATATTTT.

The rearrangement joins TRBV5-1 to TRBJ1-3, with a possible D match to TRBD1 (5 bases). The germline V gene encodes CDR1 SGHRS and CDR2 YFSETQ. V lost 3 bases and J 0 bases, leaving 7 bases between the germline ends. The CDR3 consists of 14 residues. CDR3 coding DNA: TGCGCCAGCAGCTCGGACAACTCTGGAAACACCATATATTTT. It translates to CASSSDNSGNTIYF. Based on the CDR3 plus reference TRBV5-1 and TRBJ1-3, the full variable domain is KAGVTQTPRYLIKTRGQQVTLSCSPISGHRSVSWYQQTPGQGLQFLFEYFSETQRNKGNFPGRFSGRQFSNSRSEMNVSTLELGDSALYLCASSSDNSGNTIYFGEGSWLTVV.

The chain has TRBV6-5 and TRBJ1-4, with 12 bases fitting TRBD1. This CDR3 has 14 amino acids. V gave up 7 bases and J gave up 8 bases; unmatched junction bases: 5. CDR1 and CDR2 (germline): MNHEY, SVGAGI. The CDR3 DNA reads as TGTGCCAGCAACCGGGACAGGGGGCGCGAAAAACTGTTTTTT. This encodes CASNRDRGREKLFF.

The chain is built from TRBV3-1 (or the pseudogene TRBV3-2) and TRBJ2-5; tentative D call: TRBD1 (7 bases). V shed 1 base and J shed 2 bases, with 14 bases lying between them. Germline values: CDR1 LGHDT, CDR2 YNNKEL (reference sequence). The length of the CDR3 is 16 residues. DNA of the CDR3: TGTGCCAGCAGCCAAGGGTGGAGGGGGCGACAAGAGACCCAGTACTTC. It specifies CASSQGWRGRQETQYF.

The chain recombines TRBV10-3 with TRBJ1-2; TRBD1 matches at 8 bases. After removal of 2 bases from V and 8 bases from J, the junction contained 4 bases not matched to a gene. Germline V gene lookup returns CDR1 ENHRY and CDR2 SYGVKD. The CDR3 has 13 amino acids. CDR3 sequence reads: CAISEGQGKGYTF. CDR3 bases: TGTGCCATCAGTGAGGGACAGGGAAAGGGCTACACCTTC.

The chain is built from TRBV28 and TRBJ2-3; 8 positions match TRBD2. CDR1 is MDHEN, CDR2 SYDVKM, per germline. With 5 bases clipped from V and 2 bases from J, the junction kept 3 bases outside the gene matches. The CDR3 loop spans 14 amino acids. DNA of the CDR3: TGTGCCAGCAGTCCGGGGGGGATCACAGATACGCAGTATTTT. This encodes CASSPGGITDTQYF.

The chain is built from TRBV7-9 and TRBJ2-7; D call uncertain. The V and J ends lost 2 bases and 0 bases respectively, with 11 bases between them. Germline-derived CDR1 and CDR2 are SEHNR and FQNEAQ (reference sequence). This CDR3 is 15 amino acids long. DNA for the CDR3: TGTGCCAGCAGCTTAAGTTCGCAGTTCTCCTACGAGCAGTACTTC. Its translation: CASSLSSQFSYEQYF.

The rearrangement links TRBV5-1 to TRBJ1-2, with D possibly TRBD1 on 5 matching bases. Trimming took 7 bases from V and 5 from J, leaving 21 bases between them. This CDR3 is built from 15 residues. Germline V gene sequence: CDR1 SGHRS, CDR2 YFSETQ. This CDR3 reads CASGRGPGYGYGYTF. DNA for the CDR3: TGCGCCAGCGGAAGAGGACCAGGGTATGGGTATGGCTACACCTTC.